The 26 T cell receptor beta chains below come from one sample, sequenced in a study of cytomegalovirus exposure and HLA in healthy donors. Use of 60 Vbeta and 13 Jbeta primers characterized the PCR. Using immunoSEQ multiplex PCR, the repertoire was profiled, and TCRdb retains in-frame clones only, with some absent. This sample contains around 42,000 clones. Sequencing was done on a sample of PBMCs. The receptors here all came from a man aged 30 to 39 in good health and CMV-seronegative.

The chain joins TRBV5-1 to TRBJ1-2; no clear D gene. The CDR3 extends over 18 amino acids. V was shortened by 4 bases and J by 2 bases, with 24 bases between the two germline ends. Germline V gene lookup returns CDR1 SGHRS and CDR2 YFSETQ. The CDR3 nucleotides read TGCGCCAGCAGCCCTCGCTTAGTTCGAAGGGAGGACAACTATGGCTACACCTTC. Residues: CASSPRLVRREDNYGYTF.

The rearrangement joins TRBV5-1 to TRBJ2-7; 10 bases agree with TRBD1. This CDR3 region has 15 residues. Germline CDR1 is SGHRS and CDR2 is YFSETQ. V dropped 3 bases and J dropped 5; count of bases not matched to a gene: 8. The CDR3 region is CASSSPGTGDHEQYF. DNA of the CDR3: TGCGCCAGCAGCTCCCCCGGGACAGGGGACCACGAGCAGTACTTC.

The gene calls are TRBV7-6 and TRBJ2-7; D perhaps matches TRBD1 (6 bases). Germline V gene lookup returns CDR1 SGHVS and CDR2 FNYEAQ. The ends were cut back, 2 bases at V and 6 bases at J, with 20 bases in the middle. The CDR3 has 16 amino acids. CDR3 nucleotide sequence: TGTGCCAGCAGCTTATGGGCAGTCCAGAAGACAGGCGAGCAGTACTTC. This translates into CASSLWAVQKTGEQYF.

The V call is TRBV30, the J call TRBJ1-1; D is unclear. Germline loops: CDR1 GTSNPN, CDR2 SVGIG (reference sequence). V lost 4 bases and J lost 4, with 13 bases in between. The CDR3 is 13 residues long. CDR3 sequence: CAWTTGLGTEAFF. The CDR3 DNA follows: TGTGCCTGGACTACGGGTCTGGGCACTGAAGCTTTCTTT.

This sequence joins TRBV19 and TRBJ2-7; no clear D. The V and J ends lost 3 bases and 6 bases respectively, with 9 bases between them. The CDR3 consists of 12 residues. Per germline, CDR1 LNHDA and CDR2 SQIVND (reference sequence). The chain's CDR3 is CASSIPLSEQYF. The CDR3 coding sequence is TGTGCCAGTAGTATCCCACTAAGCGAGCAGTACTTC. The full variable domain, rest sourced from reference TRBV19 and TRBJ2-7, is DGGITQSPKYLFRKEGQNVTLSCEQNLNHDAMYWYRQDPGQGLRLIYYSQIVNDFQKGDIAEGYSVSREKKESFPLTVTSAQKNPTAFYLCASSIPLSEQYFGPGTRLTVT.

V usage is TRBV18 and J usage is TRBJ1-4; D unresolved. CDR3 length: 16 residues. The germline gives CDR1 KGHSH, CDR2 LQKENI. V shed 3 bases and J shed 0 bases, with 11 bases lying between them. For the CDR3, the DNA is TGTGCCAGCTCACCCGACATACCTGCAACTAATGAAAAACTGTTTTTT. This translates into CASSPDIPATNEKLFF.

The CDR3 spells CAWSRDIVYGYTF. In DNA, the CDR3 is TGTGCCTGGAGTAGGGACATAGTCTATGGCTACACCTTC. This rearrangement joins TRBV30 to TRBJ1-2; weak D call: TRBD1 (6 bases). CDR3 length: 13 residues. Looked up from germline, CDR1 is GTSNPN and CDR2 is SVGIG (reference sequence). V was cut by 2 bases and J by 4 bases, with 11 bases left in between. Looking up the rest from reference TRBV30 and TRBJ1-2 gives the full variable domain: SQTIHQWPATLVQPVGSPLSLECTVEGTSNPNLYWYRQAAGRGLQLLFYSVGIGQISSEVPQNLSASRPQDRQFILSSKKLLLSDSGFYLCAWSRDIVYGYTFGSGTRLTVV.

V and J are TRBV6-5 and TRBJ2-3, with 7 bases matching TRBD2. The germline V gene has CDR1 MNHEY and CDR2 SVGAGI. CDR3 length: 15 amino acids. V shed 6 bases, J shed 4 bases, and the junction held 10 bases outside the gene matches. In nucleotides, the CDR3 is TGTGCCAGCAGAAAGGCCGGGACTACTCCAGATACGCAGTATTTT. This translates into CASRKAGTTPDTQYF.

V and J are TRBV15 and TRBJ2-4, with D unresolved. Germline V CDR1 and CDR2: LNHNV, YYDKDF (reference sequence). The ends were cut back, 0 bases at V and 8 bases at J, with 17 bases in the middle. The CDR3 spans 16 residues. The CDR3, as DNA: TGTGCCACCAGCAGAGATCTGGCTAGTGAGCCCGACATTCAGTACTTC. This codes for CATSRDLASEPDIQYF. Based on the CDR3 plus reference TRBV15 and TRBJ2-4, the full variable domain is DAMVIQNPRYQVTQFGKPVTLSCSQTLNHNVMYWYQQKSSQAPKLLFHYYDKDFNNEADTPDNFQSRRPNTSFCFLDIRSPGLGDTAMYLCATSRDLASEPDIQYFGAGTRLSVL.

The chain couples TRBV7-2 to TRBJ2-3; the D gene is possibly TRBD2 (7 bases). V lost 0 bases and J lost 4, with 17 bases in between. The CDR3 runs to 17 residues. In germline, CDR1 is SGHTA, CDR2 FQGNSA. The CDR3 reads CASSLALGAGAADTQYF. The DNA for the CDR3 is TGTGCCAGCAGCTTAGCGCTGGGGGCGGGAGCTGCAGATACGCAGTATTTT. Together with reference TRBV7-2 and TRBJ2-3, the CDR3 gives the full variable domain: GAGVSQSPSNKVTEKGKDVELRCDPISGHTALYWYRQSLGQGLEFLIYFQGNSAPDKSGLPSDRFSAERTGGSVSTLTIQRTQQEDSAVYLCASSLALGAGAADTQYFGPGTRLTVL.

CDR3 sequence: CSVRQGDTEAFF. As DNA, the CDR3 is TGCAGCGTTCGACAGGGTGACACTGAAGCTTTCTTT. The rearrangement links TRBV29-1 to TRBJ1-1; TRBD1 agrees at 7 bases. Germline V gene lookup returns CDR1 SQVTM and CDR2 ANQGSEA. The V gene end was trimmed by 5 bases and the J gene end by 3 bases; junction bases not matched to a gene: 3. The CDR3 has 12 residues. Full variable domain (missing parts from reference TRBV29-1 and TRBJ1-1): SAVISQKPSRDICQRGTSLTIQCQVDSQVTMMFWYRQQPGQSLTLIATANQGSEATYESGFVIDKFPISRPNLTFSTLTVSNMSPEDSSIYLCSVRQGDTEAFFGQGTRLTVV.

This chain uses TRBV12-5 with TRBJ2-7, with unresolved D. CDR3 size: 11 residues. Germline CDR1 LGHNT, CDR2 FRNRAP. The ends were cut back, 6 bases at V and 4 bases at J, with 7 bases in the middle. DNA for the CDR3: TGTGCTAGTGGACACGGGTACGAGCAGTACTTC. This translates into CASGHGYEQYF.

J is TRBJ2-1 and V is TRBV20-1; possibly TRBD2 for D (5 bases). Trimming removed 3 bases from V and 5 bases from J, with 5 bases in between. The CDR3 covers 11 residues. Germline values: CDR1 DFQATT, CDR2 SNEGSKA (reference sequence). CDR3 nucleotides: TGCAGTGCTAGCGGGAACAATGAGCAGTTCTTC. This translates into CSASGNNEQFF.

The chain carries TRBV2 and TRBJ2-2, with a possible D match to TRBD1 (6 bases). CDR1 is SNHLY and CDR2 is FYNNEI in the germline V gene. Between the trimmed V and J ends, which lost 6 bases and 2 bases, there was a span of 13 bases. The CDR3 has 15 amino acids. The chain's CDR3 is CASRKSDSNTGELFF. CDR3 in DNA: TGTGCCAGCAGAAAGTCGGACAGCAACACCGGGGAGCTGTTTTTT.

V usage is TRBV2 and J usage is TRBJ1-5; D is ambiguous. Germline V gene sequence: CDR1 SNHLY, CDR2 FYNNEI. The V end was cut by 0 bases, the J end by 7 bases, with 10 bases between. The CDR3 totals 14 residues. CDR3 amino acids: CASSEARGLQPQHF. DNA for the CDR3: TGTGCCAGCAGTGAAGCGCGAGGTCTGCAGCCCCAGCATTTT.

The chain couples TRBV5-1 to TRBJ1-1, with 9 bases that match TRBD1. The CDR3 extends over 14 amino acids. The trim removed 3 bases at V and 5 bases at J, leaving 5 bases unmatched. Germline V gene lookup returns CDR1 SGHRS and CDR2 YFSETQ. The CDR3 region has the DNA TGCGCCAGCAGCTGGACAGGGGACAATACTGAAGCTTTCTTT. Its protein product is CASSWTGDNTEAFF.

V is TRBV7-2 and J is TRBJ2-7; a possible D gene is TRBD1 (5 bases). CDR3 length equals 14 residues. With 0 bases removed from V and 3 bases from J, the gap between germline ends came to 9 bases. CDR1 is SGHTA and CDR2 is FQGNSA in the germline V gene. The CDR3 nucleotides are TGTGCCAGCAGCTTAGCGCAGGGAAACTACGAGCAGTACTTC. It codes for CASSLAQGNYEQYF.

This chain links TRBV6-5 with TRBJ2-1; D is possibly TRBD2 (5 bases). Germline CDR1 and CDR2: MNHEY and SVGAGI. The CDR3 extends over 15 amino acids. V dropped 2 bases and J dropped 5 bases, with 13 bases sitting between them. CDR3 region: CASSYGAEQDNEQFF. The CDR3 nucleotides read TGTGCCAGCAGTTACGGAGCGGAGCAGGACAATGAGCAGTTCTTC.

This sequence joins TRBV15 and TRBJ1-1, with a tentative D call TRBD1 (6 bases). The CDR3 length is 17 residues. Germline V lookup: CDR1 LNHNV, CDR2 YYDKDF (reference sequence). V was cut by 0 bases and J by 6 bases, with 20 bases left in between. The CDR3 loop is CATSRDLRGAGIPEAFF. DNA for the CDR3: TGTGCCACCAGCAGAGATTTGCGGGGGGCGGGGATCCCTGAAGCTTTCTTT.

V usage is TRBV6-5 and J usage is TRBJ2-7; 9 bases fit TRBD2. This CDR3 comprises 14 residues. J lost 4 bases, V lost 5 bases, and 6 bases had no gene match. Germline V gene lookup returns CDR1 MNHEY and CDR2 SVGAGI. DNA for the CDR3: TGTGCCAGCAGTAGGCGGGAGGGCCTATACGAGCAGTACTTC. The encoded protein is CASSRREGLYEQYF.

The rearrangement joins TRBV7-2 to TRBJ2-7, with D perhaps matching TRBD2 (5 bases). V lost 6 bases and J 6 bases, leaving 21 bases between the germline ends. The CDR3 contains 15 residues. CDR1 is SGHTA and CDR2 is FQGNSA in the germline V gene. The CDR3 DNA reads TGTGCCAGCAGTATAGGAGGCCTATACGGCCTCGAGCAGTACTTC. Protein: CASSIGGLYGLEQYF.

The chain uses TRBV5-1 and TRBJ1-1, with 12 bases aligning to TRBD1. This CDR3 is built from 16 residues. Losses at the gene ends were 3 bases for V and 1 base for J; bases not matched to a gene: 4. The germline V gene has CDR1 SGHRS and CDR2 YFSETQ. DNA for the CDR3: TGCGCCAGCAGCTGGGGACAGGGGGCGAGGAACACTGAAGCTTTCTTT. This sequence encodes CASSWGQGARNTEAFF. The whole variable domain, remainder taken from reference TRBV5-1 and TRBJ1-1, is KAGVTQTPRYLIKTRGQQVTLSCSPISGHRSVSWYQQTPGQGLQFLFEYFSETQRNKGNFPGRFSGRQFSNSRSEMNVSTLELGDSALYLCASSWGQGARNTEAFFGQGTRLTVV.

V and J are TRBV19 and TRBJ1-5; D call uncertain. V shed 6 bases and J shed 0 bases, with 15 bases lying between them. The V gene's germline CDR1 is LNHDA and CDR2 SQIVND (reference sequence). The CDR3 consists of 16 residues. The CDR3 sequence: CASSPSWVHSNQPQHF. The CDR3 nucleotides are TGTGCCAGTAGCCCTAGCTGGGTTCATAGCAATCAGCCCCAGCATTTT.

As DNA, the CDR3 is TGTGCCAGCAGCGGCGGGGGGACCTACGAGCAGTACTTC. It is translated as CASSGGGTYEQYF. V and J are TRBV5-6 and TRBJ2-7; 8 bases agree with TRBD2. The length of the CDR3 is 13 residues. In germline, CDR1 is SGHDT, CDR2 YYEEEE. V dropped 4 bases and J dropped 2; count of bases not matched to a gene: 2.

J is TRBJ1-6 and V is TRBV5-6; possibly TRBD1 for D (5 bases). Per the germline V gene, CDR1 is SGHDT and CDR2 is YYEEEE. V gave up 1 base and J gave up 6 bases, with 14 bases separating them. The CDR3 extends over 16 amino acids. The CDR3, as DNA: TGTGCCAGCAGCTTGATCGACCCGGGGGGTAATTCACCCCTCCACTTT. It is translated as CASSLIDPGGNSPLHF.

This sequence joins TRBV6-5 and TRBJ2-7; 8 bases are a match to TRBD1. Germline V gives CDR1 MNHEY, CDR2 SVGAGI. This CDR3 has 15 residues. The ends lost 6 bases at V and 4 bases at J; junction bases unmatched: 11. The CDR3 sequence: CASSSGGTGYYEQYF. The DNA for the CDR3 is TGTGCCAGCAGCTCAGGGGGGACAGGCTATTACGAGCAGTACTTC.